Below are 20 T cell receptor beta chains sequenced from a single sample in a study of T cell responses to AZD1222 COVID-19 vaccine. The repertoire was sequenced with immunoSEQ multiplex PCR; TCRdb's copy has only in-frame clones and lacks some. The data contain 200,000 to 250,000 clones, roughly 94% of them singletons. The sample consisted of peripheral blood, taken 28 days after the second dose of the MenACWY control vaccine. The source of these receptors is an adult who received the MenACWY meningococcal vaccine as a control.

The V gene is TRBV29-1, the J gene TRBJ1-1, with D hard to call. The CDR3 loop spans 13 amino acids. Trimming took 6 bases from V and 0 from J, leaving 11 bases between them. CDR1 is SQVTM and CDR2 is ANQGSEA in the germline V gene. CDR3 in amino acids: CSVLVLMNTEAFF. CDR3 sequence (DNA): TGCAGCGTACTCGTCCTTATGAACACTGAAGCTTTCTTT. Full variable domain (missing parts from reference TRBV29-1 and TRBJ1-1): SAVISQKPSRDICQRGTSLTIQCQVDSQVTMMFWYRQQPGQSLTLIATANQGSEATYESGFVIDKFPISRPNLTFSTLTVSNMSPEDSSIYLCSVLVLMNTEAFFGQGTRLTVV.

CDR3 bases: TGCGCCAGCAGCCAAGCCAGGGGACAGTTGGGCGAGCAGTACTTC. Translating it yields CASSQARGQLGEQYF. The chain is built from TRBV4-3 and TRBJ2-7; TRBD1 matches at 7 bases. The CDR3 has 15 amino acids. The V and J ends lost 1 base and 6 bases, in that order; junction bases with no gene match: 9. In germline, CDR1 is LGHNA, CDR2 YSLEER.

The V gene is TRBV12-3 or TRBV12-4, the J gene TRBJ2-3; D call uncertain. The CDR3 covers 12 residues. V was cut by 3 bases and J by 4 bases, with 5 bases left in between. In DNA, the CDR3 is TGTGCCAGCAGTTTTTGGGCAGATACGCAGTATTTT. Its protein is CASSFWADTQYF.

The chain links TRBV5-1 to TRBJ2-7; D gene unclear. There are 12 residues in the CDR3. In germline, CDR1 is SGHRS, CDR2 YFSETQ. V was trimmed by 3 bases and J by 4 bases, leaving 8 bases between them. CDR3 residues: CASSSGDYEQYF. In nucleotides, the CDR3 is TGCGCCAGCAGCTCAGGTGATTACGAGCAGTACTTC.

This sequence joins TRBV4-2 and TRBJ1-6; D is possibly TRBD1 (5 bases). Germline loops: CDR1 LGHNA, CDR2 YNFKEQ. The CDR3 totals 14 residues. Trimming stripped 0 bases from V and 11 bases from J, with 11 bases between. The CDR3 DNA follows: TGTGCCAGCAGCCAAGACGCCAGGGAGCCACCCCTCCACTTT. Its protein is CASSQDAREPPLHF.

This sequence joins TRBV7-3 and TRBJ2-7; 8 bases fit TRBD1. The CDR3 is 14 residues long. Germline V gene sequence: CDR1 SGHTA, CDR2 FQGTGA. V lost 2 bases and J lost 5; bases outside the gene matches: 5. DNA for the CDR3: TGTGCCAGCAGCTTAGGGCAGGGGGCGAACGAGCAGTACTTC. Its protein is CASSLGQGANEQYF. The entire variable domain, with the rest obtained from reference TRBV7-3 and TRBJ2-7, is as follows: GAGVSQTPSNKVTEKGKYVELRCDPISGHTALYWYRQSLGQGPEFLIYFQGTGAADDSGLPNDRFFAVRPEGSVSTLKIQRTERGDSAVYLCASSLGQGANEQYFGPGTRLTVT.

This rearrangement joins TRBV19 to TRBJ2-1; 7 bases are shared with TRBD1. There are 14 residues in the CDR3. Germline CDR1 reads LNHDA; CDR2 reads SQIVND (reference sequence). Unmatched junction bases numbered 11, after V lost 5 bases and J lost 10 bases. CDR3 sequence (DNA): TGTGCCAGTAGTTTAACAGGGGAGACAAGGGAGCAGTTCTTC. It is translated as CASSLTGETREQFF.

V gene TRBV19 combines with J gene TRBJ1-5, with a tentative D call TRBD1 (6 bases). Between the trimmed V and J ends, which lost 4 bases and 2 bases, there was a span of 18 bases. CDR1 and CDR2 (germline): LNHDA, SQIVND (reference sequence). The CDR3 has 17 amino acids. CDR3 amino acids: CASSSPTGTDGNQPQHF. In DNA, the CDR3 is TGTGCCAGTAGTAGCCCCACAGGGACTGATGGCAATCAGCCCCAGCATTTT.

V and J are TRBV2 and TRBJ2-7, with D tentatively TRBD1 or TRBD2 (5 bases each). The CDR3 runs to 15 residues. CDR1 SNHLY and CDR2 FYNNEI come from the germline V gene. V dropped 6 bases and J dropped 7 bases, with 22 bases sitting between them. CDR3 in amino acids: CASSDLGTPVREQYF. As DNA, the CDR3 is TGTGCCAGCAGCGACCTCGGGACCCCAGTGCGGGAGCAGTACTTC.

The genes are TRBV18 and TRBJ1-2, with TRBD1 matching 7 bases. There are 15 residues in the CDR3. Germline V gives CDR1 KGHSH, CDR2 LQKENI. The V and J ends lost 5 bases and 4 bases, in that order; junction bases with no gene match: 10. For the CDR3, the DNA is TGTGCCAGCTCAAGTGGACAGGCACTAAGCTATGGCTACACCTTC. It codes for CASSSGQALSYGYTF.

CDR3 coding DNA: TGTGCCAGTAGTCCAGGACTAGCGCCAGATACGCAGTATTTT. Amino acid sequence: CASSPGLAPDTQYF. The chain is built from TRBV19 and TRBJ2-3; 9 bases fit TRBD2. The length of the CDR3 is 14 residues. Trimming removed 5 bases from V and 4 bases from J; junction bases left unmatched: 4. CDR1 is LNHDA and CDR2 is SQIVND in the germline V gene (reference sequence).

The rearrangement uses TRBV19 and TRBJ1-1, with no clear D. The CDR3 is 15 residues long. In germline, CDR1 is LNHDA, CDR2 SQIVND (reference sequence). V gave up 4 bases and J gave up 1 base, with 13 bases separating them. CDR3 sequence (DNA): TGTGCCAGTAGTACCTCTAGGAGACAGAACACTGAAGCTTTCTTT. Its protein is CASSTSRRQNTEAFF. Full variable domain (outside the CDR3, taken from reference TRBV19 and TRBJ1-1): DGGITQSPKYLFRKEGQNVTLSCEQNLNHDAMYWYRQDPGQGLRLIYYSQIVNDFQKGDIAEGYSVSREKKESFPLTVTSAQKNPTAFYLCASSTSRRQNTEAFFGQGTRLTVV.

The chain couples TRBV19 to TRBJ1-2, with a weak D call TRBD1 (6 bases). Germline V CDR1 and CDR2: LNHDA, SQIVND (reference sequence). This CDR3 contains 13 residues. Deletions cut 5 bases from V and 4 bases from J, with 11 bases between. CDR3 bases: TGTGCCAGTAGTGCACAGGGTATCTATGGCTACACCTTC. Amino acid sequence: CASSAQGIYGYTF.

The V call is TRBV5-6, the J call TRBJ2-2; 10 bases fit TRBD2. J lost 6 bases, V lost 5 bases, and 4 bases had no gene match. Looked up from germline, CDR1 is SGHDT and CDR2 is YYEEEE. The CDR3 contains 14 residues. The CDR3 here is CASRPAGGPGELFF. The CDR3 coding sequence is TGTGCCAGCAGGCCAGCGGGGGGGCCCGGGGAGCTGTTTTTT.

About this clone: Other nucleotide sequences in the sample specify the same CDR3. The chain links TRBV5-1 to TRBJ2-5; D is perhaps TRBD1 (5 bases). The germline CDR1 and CDR2 sequences are SGHRS and YFSETQ. The CDR3 is 13 amino acids. The germline V and J ends were trimmed by 0 bases and 3 bases, with 6 bases remaining between them. The CDR3 spells CASSLVGEETQYF. In nucleotides, the CDR3 is TGCGCCAGCAGCTTGGTAGGGGAAGAGACCCAGTACTTC.

This chain joins TRBV19 and TRBJ2-3; TRBD2 matches 7 bases. The CDR3 is 15 residues long. Unmatched junction bases numbered 11, after V lost 10 bases and J lost 1 base. Germline CDR1 is LNHDA and CDR2 is SQIVND (reference sequence). The CDR3 reads CATRLAGVGTDTQYF. CDR3 DNA sequence: TGTGCCACAAGACTAGCAGGTGTTGGCACAGATACGCAGTATTTT.

The chain is built from TRBV6-5 and TRBJ1-1; no firm D call. The CDR3 length is 14 residues. CDR1 is MNHEY, CDR2 SVGAGI, per germline. The V end was cut by 6 bases, the J end by 0 bases, with 11 bases between. Written as DNA, the CDR3 is TGTGCCAGCAGGGGCCTTGGGATGAACACTGAAGCTTTCTTT. Translating it yields CASRGLGMNTEAFF.

In this sample, this clone turned up many times. Other DNA sequences from this sample encode an identical CDR3 as well. The CDR3 DNA follows: TGTGCCAGCAGCGTAGGAATGAACACTGAAGCTTTCTTT. Its protein product is CASSVGMNTEAFF. The V gene is TRBV9, the J gene TRBJ1-1; D unresolved. Germline CDR1 reads SGDLS; CDR2 reads YYNGEE. This CDR3 spans 13 amino acids. V was pared by 0 bases and J by 0 bases, with 3 bases between.

The chain uses TRBV27 and TRBJ2-5, with TRBD2 matching 10 bases. The germline gives CDR1 MNHEY, CDR2 SMNVEV (reference sequence). The CDR3 is 13 residues long. With V trimmed by 6 bases and J by 7 bases, 5 bases remained unmatched. The CDR3 DNA reads as TGTGCCAGCAGAGATAGCGGGGGGAGGACCCAGTACTTC. Amino acids: CASRDSGGRTQYF.

The chain joins TRBV27 to TRBJ2-2; 10 bases align to TRBD2. The CDR3 runs 16 residues. The V and J ends lost 6 bases and 3 bases, in that order; junction bases with no gene match: 7. Germline V gene data show CDR1 as MNHEY and CDR2 as SMNVEV (reference sequence). The CDR3 region has the DNA TGTGCCAGCAGATCAACTAGCGGGAAATACACCGGGGAGCTGTTTTTT. Its protein product is CASRSTSGKYTGELFF.